The present T cell receptor (beta chain) was sequenced within a study of cytomegalovirus exposure and HLA in healthy donors. Across the whole study: Around four fifths of a few hundred genotyped donors fell in the Caucasian-associated ancestry cluster. Study-wide results and caveats: Available immune exposure information was restricted to CMV serostatus only.

This clone was picked up a small number of times. Its antigen is as yet unknown. 60 Vbeta and 13 Jbeta primers were used in PCR. Clones were sequenced by immunoSEQ multiplex PCR, and TCRdb holds only the in-frame ones, with some missing. Counted here are about 200,000 clones, 70% to 80% occurring once; the ten biggest clones make up roughly 3%. CDR3 size: 14 residues. CDR1 and CDR2 (germline): MNHEY, SVGAGI. The V end lost 5 bases, the J end lost 1 base, and 11 bases lay between the germline ends. This TCR derives from a woman aged 25 to 39 in good health and CMV-seronegative. The chain couples TRBV6-5 to TRBJ1-1, with D perhaps matching TRBD1 (5 bases). The sample taken for sequencing was PBMCs. CDR3 loop: CASSLRDSNTEAFF. The CDR3 bases are TGTGCCAGCAGTCTACGGGACTCGAACACTGAAGCTTTCTTT.